Presented here are 20 T cell receptor beta chains from one specimen sequenced in a study of Graves' ophthalmopathy and Graves' hyperthyroidism. CDR3 regions of TCR beta were amplified from RNA transcripts. The first round was an RT-PCR with HTBI primers, and the second round was a multiplex PCR. MiXCR, applied by TCRdb to the multiplex PCR reads, yields one record per CDR3 protein. The repertoire includes 660,000 or so distinct CDR3 sequences, roughly two fifths of them detected once, and 3% to 3.5% sits in the top ten. Sequencing used peripheral blood. The source is an adult man with Graves' ophthalmopathy.

This chain joins TRBV25-1 and TRBJ2-7; D remains ambiguous. This CDR3 has 13 residues. Deletions cut 4 bases from V and 3 bases from J, with 10 bases between. Germline-derived CDR1 and CDR2 are MGHDK and SYGVNS. DNA for the CDR3: TGTGCCAGCAGTGCCACAGAAAACTACGAGCAGTACTTC. This gives the protein CASSATENYEQYF.

This chain links TRBV7-9 with TRBJ2-5; D is ambiguous. Trimming took off 4 bases at V and 4 bases at J, with 13 bases between the two ends. The CDR3 covers 14 residues. Germline CDR1 reads SEHNR; CDR2 reads FQNEAQ (reference sequence). CDR3 region: CASSSGAHGETQYF. Written as DNA, the CDR3 is TGTGCCAGCAGCTCGGGCGCCCACGGAGAGACCCAGTACTTC.

This clonotype showed up many times. The V and J genes are TRBV29-1 and TRBJ1-2, with 7 nucleotides matching TRBD1. The trim removed 5 bases at V and 4 bases at J, leaving 7 bases unmatched. Germline V gene lookup returns CDR1 SQVTM and CDR2 ANQGSEA. The CDR3 totals 13 residues. The CDR3 reads CSVRQGVVYGYTF. The CDR3, as DNA: TGCAGCGTTCGCCAGGGGGTGGTCTATGGCTACACCTTC.

This clonotype was found a few times. The CDR3 region has the DNA TGCAGCGTTGATTCTGGGACGTACCCTGAAGCTTTCTTT. It is translated as CSVDSGTYPEAFF. This chain links TRBV29-1 with TRBJ1-1; D perhaps matches TRBD1 (5 bases). Deletions cut 3 bases from V and 6 bases from J, with 14 bases between. Germline assignment: CDR1 SQVTM and CDR2 ANQGSEA. The CDR3 spans 13 residues. Filled out from reference TRBV29-1 and TRBJ1-1, the complete variable domain reads SAVISQKPSRDICQRGTSLTIQCQVDSQVTMMFWYRQQPGQSLTLIATANQGSEATYESGFVIDKFPISRPNLTFSTLTVSNMSPEDSSIYLCSVDSGTYPEAFFGQGTRLTVV.

This clonotype appeared many times. The genes are TRBV5-1 and TRBJ2-7; D is perhaps TRBD1 (5 bases). The CDR3 sequence is 15 residues long. Trimming removed 1 base at V and 2 bases at J, with 13 bases between. Germline CDR1 is SGHRS and CDR2 is YFSETQ. CDR3 sequence (DNA): TGCGCCAGCAGCTTGAACGGTCCAGGGACCTACGAGCAGTACTTC. It codes for CASSLNGPGTYEQYF.

V usage is TRBV25-1 and J usage is TRBJ1-6; no firm D call. The V end was cut by 4 bases, the J end by 7 bases, with 8 bases between. Per germline, CDR1 MGHDK and CDR2 SYGVNS. The CDR3 has 13 amino acids. The CDR3 protein is CASSALGNSPLHF. CDR3 nucleotides: TGTGCCAGCAGTGCCCTAGGAAATTCACCCCTCCACTTT.

This clonotype is a singleton in its sample. The V and J genes are TRBV15 and TRBJ1-2; TRBD1 matches 8 bases. There are 15 residues in the CDR3. V gave up 3 bases and J gave up 2 bases; unmatched junction bases: 5. Per germline, CDR1 LNHNV and CDR2 YYDKDF (reference sequence). CDR3 loop: CATSRMTGANYGYTF. DNA of the CDR3: TGTGCCACCAGCAGGATGACAGGGGCCAACTATGGCTACACCTTC.

The rearrangement links TRBV19 to TRBJ1-5; no clear D gene. The V gene's germline CDR1 is LNHDA and CDR2 SQIVND (reference sequence). V lost 2 bases to trimming and J lost 6 bases, with 8 bases between them. CDR3 length: 13 amino acids. CDR3 loop: CASSIQVSQPQHF. The CDR3 DNA reads as TGTGCCAGTAGTATACAGGTCAGTCAGCCCCAGCATTTT.

The genes are TRBV27 and TRBJ2-5; TRBD1 might be the D (6 bases). The V gene lost 6 bases and the J gene lost 2 bases, with 10 bases spanning the gap. The CDR3 covers 13 residues. Germline values: CDR1 MNHEY, CDR2 SMNVEV (reference sequence). DNA of the CDR3: TGTGCCAGCAGGATACAGGGACAAGAGACCCAGTACTTC. It specifies CASRIQGQETQYF.

V gene TRBV29-1 combines with J gene TRBJ2-3, with D possibly being TRBD2 (6 bases). V gave up 7 bases and J gave up 1 base, with 12 bases separating them. Germline V gene lookup returns CDR1 SQVTM and CDR2 ANQGSEA. The CDR3 has 13 amino acids. CDR3 DNA: TGCAGCGCCGGGTCTAGCGGCACAGATACGCAGTATTTT. Its protein is CSAGSSGTDTQYF.

Concerning this clonotype: An end of the junction does not agree with germline; a read error may underlie this. V usage is TRBV19 and J usage is TRBJ2-7; the match to TRBD1 covers 9 bases. Germline values: CDR1 LNHDA, CDR2 SQIVND (reference sequence). CDR3 length: 13 residues. The CDR3 spells CASSRDRAYGQYF. In nucleotides, the CDR3 is TGTGCCAGTAGTAGGGACAGGGCCTACGGGCAGTACTTC.

This clonotype was seen at least ten times. The chain has TRBV29-1 and TRBJ2-7; a possible D gene is TRBD2 (6 bases). This CDR3 is built from 15 residues. The V gene's germline CDR1 is SQVTM and CDR2 ANQGSEA. V was cut by 4 bases and J by 2 bases, with 18 bases left in between. DNA of the CDR3: TGCAGCGTTGTGTTAGCGGAAGAGTTCCCCTACGAGCAGTACTTC. This translates into CSVVLAEEFPYEQYF.

V is TRBV7-9 and J is TRBJ2-7, with 11 positions matching TRBD2. The CDR3 has 17 amino acids. The V gene's germline CDR1 is SEHNR and CDR2 FQNEAQ (reference sequence). V was clipped by 5 bases and J by 2 bases; unmatched bases: 11. In nucleotides, the CDR3 is TGTGCCAGCAGCCAGACTAGCGGGACAGGGCTAACCTACGAGCAGTACTTC. It is translated as CASSQTSGTGLTYEQYF.

The rearrangement joins TRBV7-9 to TRBJ2-3, with D perhaps matching TRBD2 (6 bases). There are 18 residues in the CDR3. Trimming removed 1 base from V and 2 bases from J, with 19 bases in between. Germline-derived CDR1 and CDR2 are SEHNR and FQNEAQ (reference sequence). In DNA, the CDR3 is TGTGCCAGCAGCTTAGTTCGGTTTGGGACTCGGACCACAGATACGCAGTATTTT. This encodes CASSLVRFGTRTTDTQYF.

This clonotype has a count of ten or more. The chain links TRBV7-9 to TRBJ1-5; D gene ambiguous. The CDR3 spans 16 residues. Trimming took off 5 bases at V and 2 bases at J, with 16 bases between the two ends. The germline gives CDR1 SEHNR, CDR2 FQNEAQ (reference sequence). CDR3 loop: CASSPITGSGNQPQHF. In nucleotides, the CDR3 is TGTGCCAGCAGCCCCATAACCGGAAGTGGCAATCAGCCCCAGCATTTT.

This clonotype has a count of ten or more. This chain joins TRBV5-1 and TRBJ1-1, with D perhaps TRBD1 (5 bases). CDR3 size: 14 residues. The germline V and J ends were trimmed by 4 bases and 1 base, with 11 bases remaining between them. Germline CDR1 SGHRS, CDR2 YFSETQ. CDR3 protein: CASSPTDRNTEAFF. CDR3 sequence (DNA): TGCGCCAGCAGCCCGACAGACAGGAACACTGAAGCTTTCTTT. The full variable domain, rest sourced from reference TRBV5-1 and TRBJ1-1, is KAGVTQTPRYLIKTRGQQVTLSCSPISGHRSVSWYQQTPGQGLQFLFEYFSETQRNKGNFPGRFSGRQFSNSRSEMNVSTLELGDSALYLCASSPTDRNTEAFFGQGTRLTVV.

This clonotype was counted many times. This chain uses TRBV29-1 with TRBJ2-7, with 7 bases matching TRBD2. Germline trimming cut 6 bases from V and 1 base from J; bases unmatched to any gene: 3. The CDR3 runs 12 residues. The germline V gene has CDR1 SQVTM and CDR2 ANQGSEA. The chain's CDR3 is CSVRAGSYEQYF. Here the CDR3 DNA reads TGCAGCGTCCGAGCGGGGTCCTACGAGCAGTACTTC.

This clonotype has only a few counts. The chain is built from TRBV7-2 and TRBJ2-7, with a possible D match to TRBD1 (5 bases). Germline CDR1 and CDR2: SGHTA and FQGNSA. V was shortened by 5 bases and J by 0 bases, with 14 bases between the two germline ends. The CDR3 consists of 15 residues. CDR3 in amino acids: CASSLGQGFSYEQYF. The CDR3 DNA is TGTGCCAGCAGCCTCGGCCAGGGTTTCTCCTACGAGCAGTACTTC.

Notes on this clonotype: A single base separates this from a much larger clone, so it may be a read error. The chain combines TRBV10-3 with TRBJ2-5; 13 bases fit TRBD2. The CDR3 runs 15 residues. Germline CDR1 ENHRY, CDR2 SYGVKD. The chain's CDR3 is CAIVPGTSGVETQHF. CDR3 DNA sequence: TGTGCCATCGTCCCCGGGACTAGCGGGGTAGAGACCCAGCACTTC.

The rearrangement uses TRBV29-1 and TRBJ2-7, with TRBD1 matching over 10 bases. The germline V gene has CDR1 SQVTM and CDR2 ANQGSEA. The CDR3 is made up of 11 amino acids. With V trimmed by 8 bases and J by 6 bases, 4 bases remained unmatched. CDR3 sequence reads: CSLWDRGEQYF. The DNA of the CDR3 is TGCAGCTTGTGGGACAGGGGCGAGCAGTACTTC.